This TCR beta chain was found in a study of T cells after posttransplantation cyclophosphamide (dated by TCRdb to the mid-2010s). For context, the study as a whole: Using TRB sequencing, the study followed how the T cell repertoire rebuilt after myeloablative bone marrow transplantation with posttransplantation cyclophosphamide given as GVHD prophylaxis. Samples from around 40 PTCy-treated patients and about 17 related bone marrow donors of those patients were subjected to antigen receptor sequencing. Because TRA and TRB clonality were tightly correlated in fewer than ten samples, subsequent TCR analyses were focused on TRB only. Public TRB sequences were queried against a database of over 3,500 sequences associated with responses to pathogens, tumor antigens, self-antigens and alloantigens. Blood from all 35 or so PTCy patients with 1-year posttransplant specimens was subjected to TRB sequencing. Up to 3 additional blood samples from 2 to 5.2 years after transplant were also TRB-sequenced in 3 patients, as was pretransplant blood from several patients.

In its sample, this clone was seen many times. Its antigen is not yet known. Per-nucleotide qualities are absent, and no much larger clonotype sits a single base away. General study outcomes and caveats: Across roughly 45 patients, recipient CMV seropositivity and CMV reactivation were highly associated with TRB clonality; PTCy diversity was similar to CNI/methotrexate controls. At 1-2 months, donor-recipient similarity was low but rose over the first year, and the later blood repertoires were often dominated by donor CD8+ memory clones. The TRB repertoires of T cells infiltrating skin or GI tract showed only limited overlap with the TRB repertoires of T cells in blood.

There are 15 amino acids in the CDR3, from cysteine to phenylalanine inclusive. The read is trimmed to its CDR3 DNA, 45 bases read in frame from base 1. Compared with germline, V lacks 4 bases and J lacks 2 bases; bases without a gene match: 7. Reading the germline V gene (reference sequence) gives CDR1 MNHNY and CDR2 SVGAGI. TRB sequencing used genomic DNA with the immunoSEQ assay at survey resolution or the hsTCRB kit. On the study's bioinformatics: The immunoSEQ software handled initial read processing, and the LymphoSeq R package was used for repertoire analyses. For each TRB dataset, clonality was calculated as 1 minus normalized Shannon entropy, and the Gini coefficient was computed as well. Phenotypes of unsorted samples were inferred by mapping TRB sequences from sorted subsets of the recipient or donor onto unsorted samples of the same recipient. The table comes from immuneACCESS by way of TCRdb, which keeps in-frame sequences with V and J called. Part of the clones is missing from these tables; in studies checked, under half for an unresolved V gene and the rest for unknown reasons. V and J calls and clone size come straight from that table; D and trimming were deduced from the DNA. There are around 26,000 clones in this sample, and none of them is a singleton. The top ten hold about 4.4% of the sample.

On the day of marrow donation, related bone marrow donors gave peripheral blood samples. Peripheral blood and bone marrow mononuclear cells were isolated by Ficoll-Hypaque density centrifugation and cryopreserved. In this chain, TRBV6-6 is recombined with TRBJ1-1, with 7 central nucleotides matching TRBD1. Sequenced material: PBMCs. The receptor was isolated from a woman aged 45-65 years in good health, CMV-negative, and a related stem cell transplant donor. CDR3 loop: CASSSPDRENTEAFF. The nucleotide sequence is TGTGCCAGCAGTTCCCCTGACAGGGAAAACACTGAAGCTTTCTTT.